This T cell receptor (beta chain) was found in a study of T cell responses to AZD1222 COVID-19 vaccine. Study findings and constraints: Nearly half of spike-specific TCRs reportedly go after variant regions that carry no mutations. Once two AZD1222 doses were given, Spike-specific TCR breadth and depth went up.

The CDR3 loop spans 14 amino acids. Trimming cost V 3 bases and J 2 bases, with 9 bases left between them. Germline V CDR1 and CDR2: SEHNR, FQNEAQ (reference sequence). The protocol was immunoSEQ multiplex PCR, while the TCRdb copy is restricted to in-frame clones and leaves out a portion. Of about 83,000 clones detected, 86% appear once; the ten largest clones hold roughly 8.7%. Worth noting for this clone: Its antigen is unknown.

The starting material was peripheral blood, obtained on day 0 of AZD1222 vaccination. The gene calls are TRBV7-9 and TRBJ2-3, with D unresolved. The sequence came from an adult in good health. The CDR3 here is CASSFVVNTDTQYF. The CDR3 region has the DNA TGTGCCAGCAGCTTTGTGGTGAACACAGATACGCAGTATTTT.